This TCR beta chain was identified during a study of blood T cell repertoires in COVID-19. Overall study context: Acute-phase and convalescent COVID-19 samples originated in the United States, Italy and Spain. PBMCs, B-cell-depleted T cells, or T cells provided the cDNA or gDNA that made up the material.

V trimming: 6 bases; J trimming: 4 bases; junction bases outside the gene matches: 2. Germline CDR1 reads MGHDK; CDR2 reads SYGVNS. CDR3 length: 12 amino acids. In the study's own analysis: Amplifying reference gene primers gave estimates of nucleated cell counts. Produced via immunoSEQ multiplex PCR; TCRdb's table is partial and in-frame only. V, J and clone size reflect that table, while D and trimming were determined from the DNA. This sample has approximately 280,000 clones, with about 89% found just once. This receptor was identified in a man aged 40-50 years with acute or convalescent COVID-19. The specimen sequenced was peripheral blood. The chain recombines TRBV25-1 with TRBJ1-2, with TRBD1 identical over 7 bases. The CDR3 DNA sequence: TGTGCCAGCAGGGGACAGCTCTATGGCTACACCTTC. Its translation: CASRGQLYGYTF.